A selection of T cell receptor beta chains follows, all from one sample in a study of cytomegalovirus exposure and HLA in healthy donors. Only in-frame clones appear in the TCRdb table, and some are missing; sequencing was by immunoSEQ multiplex PCR. The repertoire has 350,000 or so clones, 86% of them found once; the top ten carry 0.75% to 0.85%. The source material was PBMCs. The receptors were gathered from a woman in her late teens or twenties in good health and CMV-seronegative. CDR3s include the opening cysteine and the closing phenylalanine or tryptophan. A D gene is named only where the DNA matches it firmly. Some rows mark clone size as missing; the rest say once, few, many or name a class of expanded clone.

TRBJ2-3,once,TRBV5-1,TRBD2,TGCGCCAGCAGCTTGGTGGGAGCGGGAGTGTCAGATACGCAGTATTTT,CASSLVGAGVSDTQYF
TRBJ2-3,NA,TRBV4-2,TRBD2,TGTGCCAGCAGCCAAGCCGGACTAGCGGGAGTAACAGATACGCAGTATTTT,CASSQAGLAGVTDTQYF
TRBJ2-7,NA,TRBV5-4,NA,TGTGCCAGCAGCTTGCAGGATAGAAGCCACGAGCAGTACTTC,CASSLQDRSHEQYF
TRBJ1-5,NA,TRBV2,TRBD1,TGTGCCAGCAAGCAAGACAGGGATAGTCAGCCCCAGCATTTT,CASKQDRDSQPQHF
TRBJ1-1,NA,TRBV6-1,NA,TGTGCCAGCAGGTGGACAGAAGCTGAAGCTTTCTTT,CASRWTEAEAFF
TRBJ1-2,NA,TRBV7-2,NA,TGTGCCAGCAGCTTTATAACAGGGAATGGCTACACCTTC,CASSFITGNGYTF
TRBJ2-5,NA,TRBV4-1,NA,TGCGCCAGCAGCCAAGAGGGGCGGGAGACCCAGTACTTC,CASSQEGRETQYF
TRBJ2-2,NA,TRBV9,TRBD1,TGTGCCAGCAGCCCCCCGGGACAGGGTGTGTTCACCGGGGAGCTGTTTTTT,CASSPPGQGVFTGELFF
TRBJ2-1,NA,TRBV4-2,TRBD2,TGTGCCAGCAGCCCGACGGGGGGGTTCATAGCGGGAGCCTTGGATGAGCAGTTCTTC,CASSPTGGFIAGALDEQFF
TRBJ1-2,NA,TRBV2,NA,TGTGCCATCCAGAAGGGGCAGGGGAACTATGGCTACACCTTC,CAIQKGQGNYGYTF
TRBJ1-5,NA,TRBV4-3,NA,TGCGCCAGCAGCCAAGATCGGGGTCAGCCCCAGCATTTT,CASSQDRGQPQHF
TRBJ2-1,NA,TRBV5-6,NA,TGTGCCAGCAGCTTGATACAGGGAAATACCTACAATGAGCAGTTCTTC,CASSLIQGNTYNEQFF
TRBJ2-7,NA,TRBV6-5,TRBD1,TGTGCCAGCAGGCGCCAGGGGGCCCCCTTCGAGCAGTACTTC,CASRRQGAPFEQYF
TRBJ2-7,NA,TRBV4-3,NA,TGCGCCAGCAGCCAGGACCTGACAGGTCGGCCTTACGAGCAGTACTTC,CASSQDLTGRPYEQYF